The 28 T cell receptor beta chains below all came from one sample that was sequenced in a study of shared clonotypes between healthy human individuals. Using immunoSEQ multiplex PCR, the repertoire was profiled, and TCRdb retains in-frame clones only, with some absent. Among under 200,000 clones listed, just under 95% were seen once. Sequencing used naive CD4+ T cells sorted from blood. The subset is: CD45RA+ positively selected. The receptors come from a woman in her twenties or thirties in good health.

The V gene is TRBV10-2, the J gene TRBJ2-3, with 11 bases aligning to TRBD1. Trimming cost V 10 bases and J 7 bases; bases outside gene matches: 7. The germline V gene has CDR1 WSHSY and CDR2 SAAADI. This CDR3 spans 13 amino acids. DNA for the CDR3: TGCGCCACCGAGGACAGGGGGCGGAATACGCAGTATTTT. Translation gives CATEDRGRNTQYF.

The chain recombines TRBV6-1 with TRBJ2-2, with D unresolved. Germline CDR1 MNHNS, CDR2 SASEGT. V gave up 6 bases and J gave up 5 bases, with 10 bases separating them. The CDR3 sequence is 13 residues long. CDR3 DNA sequence: TGTGCCAGCAGAGGACCCGTGACCGGGGAGCTGTTTTTT. Amino acids: CASRGPVTGELFF.

The CDR3 sequence: CASSLKGHEQYF. In nucleotides, the CDR3 is TGTGCCAGCAGTTTAAAAGGCCACGAGCAGTACTTC. The chain recombines TRBV28 with TRBJ2-5; the D is unclear. The DNA end lines up better with TRBJ2-7; the J call may be wrong. The CDR3 spans 12 residues. Germline CDR1 and CDR2: MDHEN and SYDVKM.

The rearrangement uses TRBV5-1 and TRBJ2-7, with TRBD1 as a possible D gene (5 bases). Trimming removed 2 bases from V and 6 bases from J, with 15 bases in between. This CDR3 has 14 residues. The germline V gene encodes CDR1 SGHRS and CDR2 YFSETQ. CDR3: CASSFSQGPLEQYF. The DNA of the CDR3 is TGCGCCAGCAGCTTTAGCCAGGGTCCTCTCGAGCAGTACTTC.

CDR3 in DNA: TGTGCCAGCAGTGAGGCTGGAAATGGAAACACCATATATTTT. The encoded protein is CASSEAGNGNTIYF. The chain links TRBV2 to TRBJ1-3, with D hard to call. CDR3 size: 14 residues. CDR1 and CDR2 (germline): SNHLY, FYNNEI. The germline V and J ends were trimmed by 3 bases and 3 bases, with 9 bases remaining between them.

This chain connects TRBV27 to TRBJ1-5; unclear D gene. V gave up 2 bases and J gave up 10 bases, with 6 bases separating them. This CDR3 comprises 11 residues. Germline CDR1 and CDR2: MNHEY and SMNVEV (reference sequence). Written as DNA, the CDR3 is TGTGCCAGCAGTTTAAGAGCCCCCCAGCATTTT. Protein product: CASSLRAPQHF.

The chain employs TRBV18 and TRBJ2-5; TRBD2 agrees at 11 bases. The DNA end is more similar to TRBJ2-7, so the J call may be wrong. The CDR3 has 15 residues. CDR1 and CDR2 from the germline V gene are KGHSH and LQKENI. This CDR3 reads CASSPPGTSGYEQYF. The CDR3 DNA is TGTGCCAGCTCACCCCCCGGGACTAGCGGCTACGAGCAGTACTTC.

The chain links TRBV7-9 to TRBJ2-1; 9 bases fit TRBD2. Germline-derived CDR1 and CDR2 are SEHNR and FQNEAQ (reference sequence). CDR3 length: 14 amino acids. With V trimmed by 3 bases and J by 6 bases, 3 bases remained unmatched. In nucleotides, the CDR3 is TGTGCCAGCAGCTTTGAGACTAGCGGCAATGAGCAGTTCTTC. Encoded protein: CASSFETSGNEQFF.

V and J are TRBV5-1 and TRBJ2-7, with a weak D call TRBD2 (6 bases). Deletions cut 7 bases from V and 3 bases from J, with 20 bases between. The CDR3 contains 15 residues. CDR1 and CDR2 from the germline V gene are SGHRS and YFSETQ. This chain's CDR3 is CASGEPKTGVYEQYF. The CDR3 DNA is TGCGCCAGCGGCGAACCAAAGACGGGAGTCTACGAGCAGTACTTC. Drawing the rest from reference TRBV5-1 and TRBJ2-7, the complete variable domain is KAGVTQTPRYLIKTRGQQVTLSCSPISGHRSVSWYQQTPGQGLQFLFEYFSETQRNKGNFPGRFSGRQFSNSRSEMNVSTLELGDSALYLCASGEPKTGVYEQYFGPGTRLTVT.

The V call is TRBV5-1, the J call TRBJ2-5, with TRBD1 identical over 7 bases. The J call may be wrong; the DNA end is better matched by TRBJ2-7. CDR1 and CDR2 (germline): SGHRS, YFSETQ. The CDR3 covers 14 residues. CDR3 in DNA: TGCGCCAGCAGCTTGGACAGGGGCTTGGACGAGCAGTACTTC. It yields the protein CASSLDRGLDEQYF.

DNA for the CDR3: TGTGCCAGCTCGCCGAGGGGGCGGGAGGGCAGCGAGCAGTACTTC. It yields the protein CASSPRGREGSEQYF. This rearrangement joins TRBV18 to TRBJ2-7; 9 bases agree with TRBD2. Germline V gives CDR1 KGHSH, CDR2 LQKENI. The CDR3 is 15 residues long. The trim removed 6 bases at V and 6 bases at J, leaving 12 bases unmatched.

The chain recombines TRBV2 with TRBJ1-5; 8 bases agree with TRBD1. CDR1 SNHLY and CDR2 FYNNEI come from the germline V gene. The CDR3 has 15 amino acids. J lost 2 bases, V lost 4 bases, and 4 bases had no gene match. CDR3 sequence: CASSGQGAGNQPQHF. The CDR3 DNA reads as TGTGCCAGCAGTGGGCAGGGGGCCGGCAATCAGCCCCAGCATTTT.

The rearrangement uses TRBV7-7 and TRBJ2-1; 7 bases agree with TRBD2. The germline gives CDR1 SSHAT, CDR2 FNYEAQ (reference sequence). V shed 5 bases, J shed 5 bases, and the junction held 9 bases outside the gene matches. This CDR3 spans 15 amino acids. CDR3 bases: TGTGCCAGCAGCCTCGGGACTACCTTAGACAATGAGCAGTTCTTC. The encoded protein is CASSLGTTLDNEQFF.

This rearrangement joins TRBV7-9 to TRBJ1-5; the match to TRBD1 covers 9 bases. V lost 2 bases, J lost 8 bases, and 1 base stayed unmatched. Germline assignment: CDR1 SEHNR and CDR2 FQNEAQ (reference sequence). The CDR3 extends over 13 amino acids. DNA for the CDR3: TGTGCCAGCAGCTTAACAGGGGGCGAGCCCCAGCATTTT. It specifies CASSLTGGEPQHF.

V gene TRBV15 combines with J gene TRBJ2-7; D remains ambiguous. This CDR3 spans 14 amino acids. V lost 1 base to trimming and J lost 2 bases, with 9 bases between them. Germline CDR1 reads LNHNV; CDR2 reads YYDKDF (reference sequence). Written as DNA, the CDR3 is TGTGCCACCAGCAGAGTTTTAACCACCTACGAGCAGTACTTC. Translated, it gives CATSRVLTTYEQYF.

This chain links TRBV19 with TRBJ2-2; maybe TRBD1 (5 bases). CDR1 is LNHDA, CDR2 SQIVND, per germline (reference sequence). CDR3 length: 15 amino acids. Trimming pared 7 bases from V and 4 bases from J, leaving 16 bases between. CDR3 nucleotide sequence: TGTGCCAGTAAGTCCGCAGGTCAGGGCACCGGGGAGCTGTTTTTT. This gives the protein CASKSAGQGTGELFF.

This chain links TRBV11-2 with TRBJ2-7; 7 nucleotides line up with TRBD1. This CDR3 has 14 amino acids. Germline CDR1 and CDR2: SGHAT and FQNNGV. Losses at the gene ends were 4 bases for V and 3 bases for J; bases not matched to a gene: 6. CDR3 DNA: TGTGCCAGCAGCTCCCGGACAGGCGACTACGAGCAGTACTTC. This encodes CASSSRTGDYEQYF.

This chain links TRBV7-2 with TRBJ2-3; D is undetermined. V lost 5 bases and J lost 0, with 12 bases in between. The CDR3 runs to 15 residues. CDR1 and CDR2 from the germline V gene are SGHTA and FQGNSA. The CDR3 here is CASSLYRVSTDTQYF. Written as DNA, the CDR3 is TGTGCCAGCAGCCTTTACCGGGTTAGCACAGATACGCAGTATTTT.

The genes are TRBV5-8 and TRBJ1-5; 7 nucleotides line up with TRBD1. The CDR3 has 16 amino acids. The V gene's germline CDR1 is SGHTS and CDR2 YDEGEE. V trimming: 4 bases; J trimming: 2 bases; junction bases outside the gene matches: 9. The DNA of the CDR3 is TGTGCCAGCAGCACACGACAGGGTGGCGGCAATCAGCCCCAGCATTTT. It translates to CASSTRQGGGNQPQHF. The full variable domain, its missing parts supplied by reference TRBV5-8 and TRBJ1-5, is EAGVTQSPTHLIKTRGQQATLRCSPISGHTSVYWYQQALGLGLQFLLWYDEGEERNRGNFPPRFSGRQFPNYSSELNVNALELEDSALYLCASSTRQGGGNQPQHFGDGTRLSIL.

The chain combines TRBV28 with TRBJ2-7; TRBD2 aligns across 7 bases. CDR3 length: 15 amino acids. Trimming cost V 4 bases and J 3 bases; bases outside gene matches: 9. Germline CDR1 and CDR2: MDHEN and SYDVKM. The CDR3 DNA reads as TGTGCCAGCAGTTCATCCGGGAGGTACGTCTACGAGCAGTACTTC. Its protein product is CASSSSGRYVYEQYF.

V usage is TRBV2 and J usage is TRBJ2-5, with D perhaps given as TRBD1 or TRBD2 (5 bases each). Near its end, the DNA agrees better with TRBJ2-7, so the J call may be wrong. The CDR3 consists of 15 residues. From germline, CDR1 is SNHLY and CDR2 FYNNEI. CDR3 DNA sequence: TGTGCCAGCAGCACAACCGGGACGGAGGCTTCCGAGCAGTACTTC. Its translation is CASSTTGTEASEQYF.

The gene calls are TRBV5-1 and TRBJ1-4; D might be TRBD1 (6 bases). Germline lookup yields CDR1 SGHRS and CDR2 YFSETQ. This CDR3 comprises 16 residues. V lost 1 base, J lost 1 base, and 11 bases lay in between. The CDR3 protein is CASSLTGSGTNEKLFF. In DNA, the CDR3 is TGCGCCAGCAGCTTGACAGGGAGTGGAACTAATGAAAAACTGTTTTTT.

This clone was detected once. The CDR3 reads CAWSGTSGISETQYF. The CDR3 bases are TGTGCCTGGTCCGGGACTAGCGGGATTTCAGAGACCCAGTACTTC. The chain employs TRBV30 and TRBJ2-5; 13 positions agree with TRBD2. This CDR3 comprises 15 residues. From germline, CDR1 is GTSNPN and CDR2 SVGIG (reference sequence). Trimming cost V 5 bases and J 4 bases; bases outside gene matches: 7.

The V gene is TRBV28, the J gene TRBJ1-4, with D unresolved. The CDR3 is 15 amino acids. V gave up 5 bases and J gave up 5 bases, with 15 bases separating them. Germline V gene lookup returns CDR1 MDHEN and CDR2 SYDVKM. CDR3 in DNA: TGTGCCAGCAGTGAAGCGACCAGGTTAAATGAAAAACTGTTTTTT. Translated, it gives CASSEATRLNEKLFF.

The rearrangement joins TRBV19 to TRBJ2-2; D is unclear. The V and J ends lost 8 bases and 6 bases respectively, with 10 bases between them. Per germline, CDR1 LNHDA and CDR2 SQIVND (reference sequence). The CDR3 sequence is 12 residues long. CDR3 in amino acids: CASPRPPGELFF. The CDR3 region has the DNA TGTGCCAGTCCCCGCCCCCCCGGGGAGCTGTTTTTT.

The genes are TRBV6-6 and TRBJ2-1, with TRBD2 matching 11 bases. The V gene end was trimmed by 6 bases and the J gene end by 4 bases; junction bases not matched to a gene: 5. The germline V gene has CDR1 MNHNY and CDR2 SVGAGI (reference sequence). The CDR3 loop spans 15 amino acids. The CDR3 bases are TGTGCCAGCAGCTATAGCGGGAGGGTTTACAATGAGCAGTTCTTC. Protein sequence: CASSYSGRVYNEQFF.

This chain uses TRBV4-1 with TRBJ2-7; 9 bases map to TRBD2. The CDR3 sequence is 16 residues long. V lost 2 bases and J lost 1; bases outside the gene matches: 6. Germline CDR1 is MGHRA and CDR2 is YSYEKL. This CDR3 is CASSQWREGRSYEQYF. In DNA form, the CDR3 reads TGCGCCAGCAGCCAATGGCGGGAGGGCCGGTCCTACGAGCAGTACTTC.

V and J are TRBV11-2 and TRBJ2-5; 12 nucleotides line up with TRBD2. The CDR3 has 17 residues. Germline values: CDR1 SGHAT, CDR2 FQNNGV. Losses at the gene ends were 0 bases for V and 4 bases for J; bases not matched to a gene: 6. CDR3 DNA: TGTGCCAGCAGCTTAGACCTCCTAGCGGGAGGGCCAGAGACCCAGTACTTC. Its protein product is CASSLDLLAGGPETQYF.